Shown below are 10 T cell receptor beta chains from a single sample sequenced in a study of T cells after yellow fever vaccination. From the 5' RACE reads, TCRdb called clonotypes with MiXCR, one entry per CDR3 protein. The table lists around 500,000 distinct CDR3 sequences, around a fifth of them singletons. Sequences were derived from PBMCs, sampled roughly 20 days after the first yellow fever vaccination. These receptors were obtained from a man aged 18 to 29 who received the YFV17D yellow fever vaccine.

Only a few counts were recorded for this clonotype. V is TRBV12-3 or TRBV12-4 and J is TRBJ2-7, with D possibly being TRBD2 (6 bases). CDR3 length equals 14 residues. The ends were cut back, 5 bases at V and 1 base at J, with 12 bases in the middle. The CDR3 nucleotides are TGTGCCAGCAGTCCGGGACTCGGGTCCTACGAGCAGTACTTC. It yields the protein CASSPGLGSYEQYF.

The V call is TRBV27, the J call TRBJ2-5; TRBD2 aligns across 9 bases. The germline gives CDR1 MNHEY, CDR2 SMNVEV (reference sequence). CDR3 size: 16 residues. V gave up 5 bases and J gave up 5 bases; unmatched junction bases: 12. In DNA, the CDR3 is TGTGCCAGCAGTCCCTCCCGGCTAGCGGGGCGGGAGACCCAGTACTTC. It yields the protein CASSPSRLAGRETQYF.

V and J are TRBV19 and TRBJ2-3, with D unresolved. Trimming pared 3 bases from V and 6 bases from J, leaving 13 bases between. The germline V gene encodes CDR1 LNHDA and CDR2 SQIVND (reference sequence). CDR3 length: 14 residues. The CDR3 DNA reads TGTGCCAGTAGTATGCCCCCAGAAGGGGATACGCAGTATTTT. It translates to CASSMPPEGDTQYF.

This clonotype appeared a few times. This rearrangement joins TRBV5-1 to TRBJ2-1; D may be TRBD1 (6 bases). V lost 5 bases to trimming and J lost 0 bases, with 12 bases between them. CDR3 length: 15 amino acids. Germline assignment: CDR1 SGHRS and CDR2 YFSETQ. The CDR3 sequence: CASRRLGASYNEQFF. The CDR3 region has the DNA TGCGCCAGCAGGCGGCTGGGGGCCTCCTACAATGAGCAGTTCTTC.

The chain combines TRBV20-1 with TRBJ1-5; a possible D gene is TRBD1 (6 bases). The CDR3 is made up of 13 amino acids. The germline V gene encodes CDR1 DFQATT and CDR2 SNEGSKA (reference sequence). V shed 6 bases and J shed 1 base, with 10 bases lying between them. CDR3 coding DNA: TGCAGTGCCAACAGGGAAAGCAATCAGCCCCAGCATTTT. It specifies CSANRESNQPQHF.

The CDR3: CASSYGARMNTEAFF. In nucleotides, the CDR3 is TGTGCCAGCAGTTACGGGGCCCGCATGAACACTGAAGCTTTCTTT. The chain combines TRBV6-5 with TRBJ1-1; perhaps TRBD1 as D (5 bases). With 2 bases removed from V and 0 bases from J, the gap between germline ends came to 10 bases. The CDR3 spans 15 residues. Per the germline V gene, CDR1 is MNHEY and CDR2 is SVGAGI.

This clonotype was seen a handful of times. This CDR3 is CSARVPYGTNEAFF. CDR3 coding DNA: TGCAGTGCTCGGGTCCCGTACGGGACTAATGAAGCTTTCTTT. The V and J genes are TRBV20-1 and TRBJ1-1; TRBD1 might be the D (5 bases). Germline V gives CDR1 DFQATT, CDR2 SNEGSKA (reference sequence). The CDR3 is made up of 14 amino acids. V was trimmed by 5 bases and J by 7 bases, leaving 20 bases between them.

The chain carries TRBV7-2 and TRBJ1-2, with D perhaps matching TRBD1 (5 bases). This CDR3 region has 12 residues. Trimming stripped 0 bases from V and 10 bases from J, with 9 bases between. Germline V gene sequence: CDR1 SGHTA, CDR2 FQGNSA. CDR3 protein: CASSLAGRDYTF. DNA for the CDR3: TGTGCCAGCAGCTTAGCGGGCAGGGACTACACCTTC.

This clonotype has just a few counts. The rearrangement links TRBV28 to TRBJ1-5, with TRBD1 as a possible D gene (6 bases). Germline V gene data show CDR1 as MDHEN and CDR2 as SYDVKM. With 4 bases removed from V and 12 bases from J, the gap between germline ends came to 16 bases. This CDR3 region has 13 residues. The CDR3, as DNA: TGTGCCAGCAGTTCCACGGGGGCCGAGCGCCAGCATTTT. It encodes CASSSTGAERQHF. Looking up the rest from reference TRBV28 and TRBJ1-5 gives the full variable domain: DVKVTQSSRYLVKRTGEKVFLECVQDMDHENMFWYRQDPGLGLRLIYFSYDVKMKEKGDIPEGYSVSREKKERFSLILESASTNQTSMYLCASSSTGAERQHFGDGTRLSIL.

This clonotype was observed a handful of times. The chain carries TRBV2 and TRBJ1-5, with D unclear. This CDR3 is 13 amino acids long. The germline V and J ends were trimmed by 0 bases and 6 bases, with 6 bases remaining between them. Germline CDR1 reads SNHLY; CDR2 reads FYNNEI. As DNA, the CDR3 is TGTGCCAGCAGTGAAGCGCTTTCTCAGCCCCAGCATTTT. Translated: CASSEALSQPQHF.